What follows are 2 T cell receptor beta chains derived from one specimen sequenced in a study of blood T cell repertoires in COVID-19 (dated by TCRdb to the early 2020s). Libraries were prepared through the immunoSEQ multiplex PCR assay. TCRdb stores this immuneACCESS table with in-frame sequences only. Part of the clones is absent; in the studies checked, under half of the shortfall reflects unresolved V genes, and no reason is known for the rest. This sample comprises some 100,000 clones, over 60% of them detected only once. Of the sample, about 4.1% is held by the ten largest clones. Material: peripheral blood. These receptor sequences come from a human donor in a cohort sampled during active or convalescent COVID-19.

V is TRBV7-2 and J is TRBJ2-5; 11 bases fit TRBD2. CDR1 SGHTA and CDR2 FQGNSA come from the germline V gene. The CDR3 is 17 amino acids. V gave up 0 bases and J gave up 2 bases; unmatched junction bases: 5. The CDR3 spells CASSLASGGANQETQYF. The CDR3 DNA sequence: TGTGCCAGCAGCTTAGCTAGCGGGGGGGCCAATCAAGAGACCCAGTACTTC.

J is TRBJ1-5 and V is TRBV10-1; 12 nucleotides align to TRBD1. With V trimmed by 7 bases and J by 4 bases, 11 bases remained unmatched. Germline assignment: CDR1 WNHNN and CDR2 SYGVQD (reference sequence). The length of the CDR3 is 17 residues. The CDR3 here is CASTSWDRGRGNQPQHF. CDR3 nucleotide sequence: TGCGCCAGCACCTCTTGGGACAGGGGGCGCGGTAATCAGCCCCAGCATTTT.